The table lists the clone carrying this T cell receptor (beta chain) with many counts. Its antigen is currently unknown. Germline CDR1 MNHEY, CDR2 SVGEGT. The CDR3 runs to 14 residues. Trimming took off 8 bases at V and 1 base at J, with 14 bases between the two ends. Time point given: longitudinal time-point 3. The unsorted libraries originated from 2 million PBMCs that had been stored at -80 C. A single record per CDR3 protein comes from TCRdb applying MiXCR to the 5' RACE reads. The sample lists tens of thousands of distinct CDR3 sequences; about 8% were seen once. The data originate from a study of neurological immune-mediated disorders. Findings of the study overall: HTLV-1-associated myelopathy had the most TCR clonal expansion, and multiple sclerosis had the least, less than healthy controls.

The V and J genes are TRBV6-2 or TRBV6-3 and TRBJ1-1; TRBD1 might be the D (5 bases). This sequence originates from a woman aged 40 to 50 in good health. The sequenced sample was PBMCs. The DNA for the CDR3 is TGTGCCAGCGAGGACACACTAAGGAACACTGAAGCTTTCTTT. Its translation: CASEDTLRNTEAFF.